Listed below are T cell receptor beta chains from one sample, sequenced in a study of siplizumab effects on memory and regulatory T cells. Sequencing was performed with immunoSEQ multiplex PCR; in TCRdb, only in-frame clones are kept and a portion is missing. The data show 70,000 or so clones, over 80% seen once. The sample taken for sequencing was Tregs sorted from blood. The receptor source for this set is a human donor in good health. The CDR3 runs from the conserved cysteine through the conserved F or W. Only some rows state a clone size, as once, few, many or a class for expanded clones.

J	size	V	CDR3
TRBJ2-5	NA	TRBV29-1	CSVLAGGPGETQYF
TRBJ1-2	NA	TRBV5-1	CASRRGTVGYTF
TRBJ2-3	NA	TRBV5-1	CASSFLAGVLDTQYF
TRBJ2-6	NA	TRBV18	CASSPRPGQGGSGANVLTF
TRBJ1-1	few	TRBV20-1	CSARDSPAFF
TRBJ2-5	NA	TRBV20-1	CSASGQETQYF
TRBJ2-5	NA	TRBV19	CASSSSPRGGGETQYF
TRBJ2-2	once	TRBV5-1	CASSLGPLGELFF
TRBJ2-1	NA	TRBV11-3	CASSLGGAAGDEQFF
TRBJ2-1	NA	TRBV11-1	CASKERRRNYNEQFF
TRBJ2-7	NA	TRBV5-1	CASRPGLAESYEQYF
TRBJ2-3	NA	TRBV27	CASSLEASGTFPQYF
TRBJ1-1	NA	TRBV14	CASSQVLGRGHTEAFF
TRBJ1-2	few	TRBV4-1	CASSQGSGTGNYGYTF
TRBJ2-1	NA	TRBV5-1	CASSSVGSSYNEQFF
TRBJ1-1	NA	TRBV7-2	CASSQLVSEAFF
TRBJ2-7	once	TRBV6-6	CASSYLAGYEQYF
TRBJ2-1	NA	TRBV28	CASSFQGASSYNEQFF
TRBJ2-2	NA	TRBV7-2	CASSSQGAGTGELFF
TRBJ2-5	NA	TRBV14	CASSQDIGQGETQYF
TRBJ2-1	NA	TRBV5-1	CASSLGGRSANEQFF
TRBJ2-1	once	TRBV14	CASSQTIAGVLYNEQFF
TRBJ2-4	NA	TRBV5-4	CASSLYAGQTLPIQYF
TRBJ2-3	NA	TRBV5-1	CASSSEGQGPDTQYF